The sequence of this TCR beta chain was determined in a study of cytomegalovirus exposure and HLA in healthy donors. V shed 3 bases and J 8 bases; nucleotides not matched to a gene: 8. This CDR3 region has 15 residues. CDR1 and CDR2 (germline): SGHAT, FQNNGV. PCR primers comprised 60 Vbeta and 13 Jbeta primers. TCRdb's copy holds only in-frame clones and misses some; the assay was immunoSEQ multiplex PCR. The sample holds 150,000 to 200,000 clones, around 83% seen once. The V call is TRBV11-2, the J call TRBJ2-2; 8 bases match TRBD2. Sequencing input: PBMCs. This sequence originates from a man in his late teens or twenties in good health and CMV-seropositive. This CDR3 reads CASSFFGGGQGELFF. DNA of the CDR3: TGTGCCAGCAGCTTTTTCGGGGGGGGTCAGGGGGAGCTGTTTTTT.